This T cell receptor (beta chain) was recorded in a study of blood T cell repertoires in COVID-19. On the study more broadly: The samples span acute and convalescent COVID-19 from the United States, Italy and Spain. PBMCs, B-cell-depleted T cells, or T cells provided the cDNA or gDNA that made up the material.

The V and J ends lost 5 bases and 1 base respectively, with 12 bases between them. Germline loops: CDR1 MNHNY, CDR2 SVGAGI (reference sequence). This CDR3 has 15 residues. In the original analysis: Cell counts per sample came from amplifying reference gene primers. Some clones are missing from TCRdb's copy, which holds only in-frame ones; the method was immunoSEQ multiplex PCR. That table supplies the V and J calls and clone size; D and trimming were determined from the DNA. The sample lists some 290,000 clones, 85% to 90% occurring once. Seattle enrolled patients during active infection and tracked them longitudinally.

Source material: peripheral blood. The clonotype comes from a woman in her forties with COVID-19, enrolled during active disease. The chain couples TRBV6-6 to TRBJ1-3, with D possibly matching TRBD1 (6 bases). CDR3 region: CASSHLGGSGNTIYF. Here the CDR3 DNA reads TGTGCCAGCAGTCACCTAGGGGGATCTGGAAACACCATATATTTT.